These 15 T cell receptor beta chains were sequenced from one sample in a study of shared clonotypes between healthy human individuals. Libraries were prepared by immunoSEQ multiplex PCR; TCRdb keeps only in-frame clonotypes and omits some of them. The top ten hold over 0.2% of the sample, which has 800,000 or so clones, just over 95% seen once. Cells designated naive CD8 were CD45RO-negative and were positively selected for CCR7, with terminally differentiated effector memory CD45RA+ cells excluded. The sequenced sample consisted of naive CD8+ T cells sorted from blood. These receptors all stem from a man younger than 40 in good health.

CDR3 coding DNA: TGTGCCAGCAGTGAGTTAGGGTTAGCTTTCTTT. It codes for CASSELGLAFF. The chain has TRBV2 and TRBJ1-1; the D is unclear. Trimming took off 3 bases at V and 10 bases at J, with 9 bases between the two ends. CDR1 SNHLY and CDR2 FYNNEI come from the germline V gene. The CDR3 length is 11 residues.

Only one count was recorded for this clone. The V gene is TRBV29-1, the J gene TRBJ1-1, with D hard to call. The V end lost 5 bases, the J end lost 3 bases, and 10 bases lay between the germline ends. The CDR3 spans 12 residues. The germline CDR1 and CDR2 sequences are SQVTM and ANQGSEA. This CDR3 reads CSVLGLDTEAFF. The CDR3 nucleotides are TGCAGCGTTTTAGGGTTGGACACTGAAGCTTTCTTT.

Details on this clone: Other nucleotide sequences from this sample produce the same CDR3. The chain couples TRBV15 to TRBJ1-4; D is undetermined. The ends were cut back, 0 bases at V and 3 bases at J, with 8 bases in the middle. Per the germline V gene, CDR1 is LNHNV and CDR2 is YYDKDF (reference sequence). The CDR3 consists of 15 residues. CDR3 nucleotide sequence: TGTGCCACCAGCAGAGATCGATCTCCTAATGAAAAACTGTTTTTT. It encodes CATSRDRSPNEKLFF. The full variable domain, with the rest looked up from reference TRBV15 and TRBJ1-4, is DAMVIQNPRYQVTQFGKPVTLSCSQTLNHNVMYWYQQKSSQAPKLLFHYYDKDFNNEADTPDNFQSRRPNTSFCFLDIRSPGLGDTAMYLCATSRDRSPNEKLFFGSGTQLSVL.

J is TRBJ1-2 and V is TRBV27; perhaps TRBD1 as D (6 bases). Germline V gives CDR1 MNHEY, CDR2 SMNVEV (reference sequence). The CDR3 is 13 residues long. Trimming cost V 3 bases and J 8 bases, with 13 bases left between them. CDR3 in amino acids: CASSFQGQGGYTF. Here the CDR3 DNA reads TGTGCCAGCAGTTTCCAGGGGCAAGGGGGCTACACCTTC.

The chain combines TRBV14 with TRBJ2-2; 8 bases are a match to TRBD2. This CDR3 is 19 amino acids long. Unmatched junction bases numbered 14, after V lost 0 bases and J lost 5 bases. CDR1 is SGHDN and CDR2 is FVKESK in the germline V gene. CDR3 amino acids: CASSQDTTSGHLRTGELFF. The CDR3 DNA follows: TGTGCCAGCAGCCAAGATACAACTAGCGGACATCTAAGAACCGGGGAGCTGTTTTTT.

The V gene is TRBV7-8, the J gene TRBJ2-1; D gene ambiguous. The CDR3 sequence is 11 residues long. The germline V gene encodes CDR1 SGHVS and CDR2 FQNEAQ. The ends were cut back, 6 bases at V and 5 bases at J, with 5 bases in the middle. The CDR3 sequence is CASSFHNEQFF. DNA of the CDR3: TGTGCCAGCAGTTTTCACAATGAGCAGTTCTTC.

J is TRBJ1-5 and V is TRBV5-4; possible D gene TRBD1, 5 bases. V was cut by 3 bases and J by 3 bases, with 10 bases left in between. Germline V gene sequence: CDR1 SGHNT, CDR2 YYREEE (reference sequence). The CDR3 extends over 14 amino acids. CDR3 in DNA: TGTGCCAGCAGCTCCCAGGGCGACAATCAGCCCCAGCATTTT. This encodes CASSSQGDNQPQHF.

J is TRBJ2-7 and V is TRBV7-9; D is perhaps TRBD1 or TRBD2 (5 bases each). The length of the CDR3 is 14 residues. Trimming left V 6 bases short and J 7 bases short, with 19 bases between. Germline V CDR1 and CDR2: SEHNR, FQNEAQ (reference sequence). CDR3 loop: CASRGPDASGEQYF. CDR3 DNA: TGTGCCAGCAGGGGGCCTGACGCTTCGGGAGAGCAGTACTTC.

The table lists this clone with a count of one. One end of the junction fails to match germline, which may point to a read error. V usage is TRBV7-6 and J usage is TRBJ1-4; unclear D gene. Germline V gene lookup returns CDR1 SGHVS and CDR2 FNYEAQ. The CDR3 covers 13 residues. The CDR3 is CASSPGFQKKLFF. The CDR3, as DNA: TGTGCCAGCAGCCCCGGTTTCCAAAAAAAGCTGTTTTTT.

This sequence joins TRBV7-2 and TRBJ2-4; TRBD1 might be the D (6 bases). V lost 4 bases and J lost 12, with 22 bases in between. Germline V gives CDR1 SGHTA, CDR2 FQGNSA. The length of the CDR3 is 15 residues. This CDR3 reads CASSSNYDRPVGQYF. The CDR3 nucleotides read TGTGCCAGCAGCTCCAACTACGACAGGCCGGTCGGTCAGTACTTC.

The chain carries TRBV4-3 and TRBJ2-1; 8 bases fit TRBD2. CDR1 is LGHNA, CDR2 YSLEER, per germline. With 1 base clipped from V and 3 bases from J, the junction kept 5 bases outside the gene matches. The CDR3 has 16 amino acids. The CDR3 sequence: CASSQVRSGSYNEQFF. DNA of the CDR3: TGCGCCAGCAGCCAAGTTCGCAGCGGGAGCTACAATGAGCAGTTCTTC.

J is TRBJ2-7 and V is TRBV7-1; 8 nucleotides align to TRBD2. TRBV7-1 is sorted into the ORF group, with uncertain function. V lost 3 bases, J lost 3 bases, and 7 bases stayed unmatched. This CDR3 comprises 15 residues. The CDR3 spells CASSSSAGAVYEQYF. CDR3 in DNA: TGTGCCAGCAGCTCTTCAGCGGGAGCGGTCTACGAGCAGTACTTC.

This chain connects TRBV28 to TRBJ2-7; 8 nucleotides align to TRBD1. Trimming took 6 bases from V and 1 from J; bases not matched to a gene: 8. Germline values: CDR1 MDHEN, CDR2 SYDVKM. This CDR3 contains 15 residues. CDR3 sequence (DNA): TGTGCCAGCAGCAAGGACAGGGATGGGTCCTACGAGCAGTACTTC. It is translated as CASSKDRDGSYEQYF.

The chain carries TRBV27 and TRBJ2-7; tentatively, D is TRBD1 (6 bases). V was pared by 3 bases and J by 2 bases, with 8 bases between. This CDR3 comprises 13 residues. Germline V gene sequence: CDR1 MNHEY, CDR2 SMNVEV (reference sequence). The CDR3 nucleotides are TGTGCCAGCAGTTTGAAGGGGGCCTACGAGCAGTACTTC. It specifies CASSLKGAYEQYF.

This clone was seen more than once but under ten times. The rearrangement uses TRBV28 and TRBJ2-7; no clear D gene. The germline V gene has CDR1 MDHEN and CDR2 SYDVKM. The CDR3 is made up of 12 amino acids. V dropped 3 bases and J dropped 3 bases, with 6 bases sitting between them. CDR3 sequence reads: CASSFQNYEQYF. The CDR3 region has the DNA TGTGCCAGCAGTTTCCAGAACTACGAGCAGTACTTC.